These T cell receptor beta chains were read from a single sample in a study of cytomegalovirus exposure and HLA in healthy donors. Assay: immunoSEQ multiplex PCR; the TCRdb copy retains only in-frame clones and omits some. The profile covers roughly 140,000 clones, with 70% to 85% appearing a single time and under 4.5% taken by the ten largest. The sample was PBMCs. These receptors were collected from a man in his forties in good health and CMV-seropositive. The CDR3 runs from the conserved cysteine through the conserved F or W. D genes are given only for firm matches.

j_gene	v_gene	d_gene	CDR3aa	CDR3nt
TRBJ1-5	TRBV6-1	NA	CASSDYREPQHF	TGTGCCAGCAGTGACTACCGGGAGCCCCAGCATTTT
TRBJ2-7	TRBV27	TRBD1	CASSESPGTGVNHEQYF	TGTGCCAGCAGTGAGTCTCCCGGGACAGGGGTGAACCACGAGCAGTACTTC
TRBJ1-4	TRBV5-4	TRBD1	CASSKPGQGNEKLFF	TGCGCCAGCAGCAAACCGGGACAGGGCAATGAAAAACTGTTTTTT
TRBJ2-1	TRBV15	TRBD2	CATSRDIGAGVIFYEQFF	TGTGCCACCAGCAGAGATATCGGAGCGGGAGTGATTTTCTATGAGCAGTTCTTC
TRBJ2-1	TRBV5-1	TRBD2	CASSLVASGGYNEQFF	TGCGCCAGCAGCTTGGTGGCTAGCGGGGGGTACAATGAGCAGTTCTTC
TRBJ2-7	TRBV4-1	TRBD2	CASSRGDWVGRKYEQYF	TGCGCCAGCAGCCGCGGGGATTGGGTCGGGAGGAAGTACGAGCAGTACTTC
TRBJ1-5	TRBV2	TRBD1	CASNYLDRDQPQHF	TGTGCCAGCAACTATCTGGACAGGGATCAGCCCCAGCATTTT
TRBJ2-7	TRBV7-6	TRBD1	CASSSGQGSSYEQYF	TGTGCCAGCAGCTCAGGACAGGGGTCAAGCTACGAGCAGTACTTC
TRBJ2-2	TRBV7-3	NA	CASNLGGGELFF	TGTGCCAGCAACCTAGGTGGCGGGGAGCTGTTTTTT
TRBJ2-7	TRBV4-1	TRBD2	CASSLRGGKLYEQYF	TGCGCCAGCAGCCTACGGGGGGGGAAACTCTACGAGCAGTACTTC
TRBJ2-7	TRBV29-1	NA	CSVGGTYEQYF	TGCAGCGTTGGCGGGACCTACGAGCAGTACTTC
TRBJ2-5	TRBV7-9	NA	CASSSYETQYF	TGTGCCAGCAGCTCCTACGAGACCCAGTACTTC
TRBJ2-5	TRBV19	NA	CASSVQGQETQYF	TGTGCCAGTAGTGTCCAGGGCCAAGAGACCCAGTACTTC
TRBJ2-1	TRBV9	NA	CASSYYRGSSAEQFF	TGTGCCAGCAGCTACTACCGGGGATCATCGGCTGAGCAGTTCTTC
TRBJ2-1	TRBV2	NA	CASSVRSGFYNEQFF	TGTGCCAGCAGTGTTCGCTCAGGGTTCTACAATGAGCAGTTCTTC
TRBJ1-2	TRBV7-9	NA	CSSSATGYTF	TGTTCCAGCAGCGCCACAGGCTACACCTTC